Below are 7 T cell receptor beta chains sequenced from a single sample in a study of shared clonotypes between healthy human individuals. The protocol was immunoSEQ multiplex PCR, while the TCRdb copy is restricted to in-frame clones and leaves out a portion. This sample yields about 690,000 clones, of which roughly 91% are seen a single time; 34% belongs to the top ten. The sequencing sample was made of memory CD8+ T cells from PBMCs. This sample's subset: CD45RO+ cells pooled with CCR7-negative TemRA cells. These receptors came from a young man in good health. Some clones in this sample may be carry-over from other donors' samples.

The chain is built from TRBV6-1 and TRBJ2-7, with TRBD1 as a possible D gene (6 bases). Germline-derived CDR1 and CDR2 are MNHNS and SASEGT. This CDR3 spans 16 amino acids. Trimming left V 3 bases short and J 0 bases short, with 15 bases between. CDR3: CASSEWVTGLSYEQYF. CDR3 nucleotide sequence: TGTGCCAGCAGTGAGTGGGTTACAGGGCTCTCCTACGAGCAGTACTTC.

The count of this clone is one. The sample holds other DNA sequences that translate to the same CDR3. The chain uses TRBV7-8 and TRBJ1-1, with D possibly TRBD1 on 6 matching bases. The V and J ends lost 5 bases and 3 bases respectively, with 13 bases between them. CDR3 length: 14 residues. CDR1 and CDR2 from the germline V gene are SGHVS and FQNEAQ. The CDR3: CASSQGGGYTEAFF. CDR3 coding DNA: TGTGCCAGCAGCCAAGGGGGGGGTTACACTGAAGCTTTCTTT.

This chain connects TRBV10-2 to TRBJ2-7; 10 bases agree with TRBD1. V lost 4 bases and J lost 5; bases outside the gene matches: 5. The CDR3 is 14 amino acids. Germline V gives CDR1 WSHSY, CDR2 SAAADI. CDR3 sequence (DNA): TGCGCCAGCAGTGCGACAGGGGGCCTGGACGAGCAGTACTTC. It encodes CASSATGGLDEQYF.

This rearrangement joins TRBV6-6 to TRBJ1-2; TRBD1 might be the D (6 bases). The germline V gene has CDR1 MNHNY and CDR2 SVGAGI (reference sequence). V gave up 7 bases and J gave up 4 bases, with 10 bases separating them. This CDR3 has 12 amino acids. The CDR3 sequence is CASTADSYGYTF. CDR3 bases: TGTGCCAGCACCGCGGACAGCTATGGCTACACCTTC.

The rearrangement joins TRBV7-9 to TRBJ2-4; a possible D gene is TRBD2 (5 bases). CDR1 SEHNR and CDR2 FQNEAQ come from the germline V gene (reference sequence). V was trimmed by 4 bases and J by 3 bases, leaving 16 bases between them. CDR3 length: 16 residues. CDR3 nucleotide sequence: TGTGCCAGCAGCTCGGATAGGGAGTTGGACAAAAACATTCAGTACTTC. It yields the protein CASSSDRELDKNIQYF.

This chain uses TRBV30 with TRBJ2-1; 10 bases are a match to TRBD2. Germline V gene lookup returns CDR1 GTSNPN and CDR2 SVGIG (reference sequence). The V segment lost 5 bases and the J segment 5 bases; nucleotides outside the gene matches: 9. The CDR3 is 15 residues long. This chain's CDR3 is CAWALWTSGDNEQFF. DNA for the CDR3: TGTGCCTGGGCTCTTTGGACTAGCGGCGACAATGAGCAGTTCTTC.

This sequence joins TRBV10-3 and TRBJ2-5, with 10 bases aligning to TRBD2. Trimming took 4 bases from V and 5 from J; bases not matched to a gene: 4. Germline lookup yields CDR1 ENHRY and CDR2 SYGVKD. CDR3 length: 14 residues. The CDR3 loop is CAISASGSSETQYF. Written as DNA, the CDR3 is TGTGCCATCAGTGCTAGCGGGAGTAGCGAGACCCAGTACTTC.